This T cell receptor beta chain was retrieved from a study of blood T cell repertoires in COVID-19. Turning to the study itself: Both acute and convalescent COVID-19 samples were obtained from the United States, Italy and Spain. In each case, the material was cDNA or gDNA derived from T cells, B-cell-depleted T cells, or PBMCs.

Germline CDR1 and CDR2: SGHNT and YYREEE (reference sequence). This CDR3 region has 15 residues. The V and J ends lost 4 bases and 5 bases respectively, with 15 bases between them. In this sample, this clone turned up many times. In the original processing: Amplification of reference gene primers was used by the study to estimate nucleated cell counts. The method was immunoSEQ multiplex PCR; TCRdb's version includes in-frame clones alone and lacks a portion of them. V, J and clone size are those of that table, while D and trimming were read from the DNA. The sample holds under 250,000 clones, roughly 86% seen once.

The sequence came from a woman aged 55-75 years who had recovered from COVID-19. The chain links TRBV5-4 to TRBJ1-4; possible D gene TRBD1, 6 bases. The source material was peripheral blood. CDR3 sequence: CASSPSGGANEKLFF. CDR3 sequence (DNA): TGTGCCAGCAGCCCCTCGGGGGGGGCCAATGAAAAACTGTTTTTT.